This TCR beta chain came from a study of T cells after yellow fever vaccination. Whole-study findings and limits: High-abundance clonotypes from the bulk population could contaminate FACS-sorted repertoires.

With regard to this clonotype: As yet, its antigen is unknown.

The CDR3 covers 15 residues. Deletions cut 5 bases from V and 3 bases from J, with 13 bases between. Each CDR3 protein is one row after TCRdb ran MiXCR on the 5' RACE reads. The table includes some 350,000 distinct CDR3 sequences, 8.5% to 9% detected once. The chain joins TRBV12-3 or TRBV12-4 to TRBJ2-2, with D hard to call. The starting material was PBMCs, obtained on the day of the first yellow fever vaccination. This TCR was sampled from a man aged 18-30 years who received the YFV17D yellow fever vaccine. The CDR3 reads CASSPPGSYTGELFF. CDR3 in DNA: TGTGCCAGCAGTCCCCCGGGTTCGTACACCGGGGAGCTGTTTTTT.